The 26 T cell receptor beta chains below all came from one sample that was sequenced in a study of blood T cell repertoires in COVID-19. Some clones are missing from TCRdb's copy, which holds only in-frame ones; the method was immunoSEQ multiplex PCR. The repertoire includes about 480,000 clones, about 88% of them detected once, and about 1% sits in the top ten. Source material: peripheral blood. Source of these receptors: a man between 18 and 29 years old with COVID-19, enrolled during active disease.

The chain links TRBV2 to TRBJ2-2; D might be TRBD2 (5 bases). V shed 4 bases and J shed 1 base, with 7 bases lying between them. The CDR3 is 14 amino acids. Germline CDR1 and CDR2: SNHLY and FYNNEI. Written as DNA, the CDR3 is TGTGCCAGCAGTGCTGCGGGGAACACCGGGGAGCTGTTTTTT. Amino acid sequence: CASSAAGNTGELFF.

The chain couples TRBV3-1 (or the pseudogene TRBV3-2) to TRBJ2-5; TRBD1 is a possible D gene (5 bases). V lost 1 base and J 0 bases, leaving 9 bases between the germline ends. The CDR3 runs 15 residues. Germline CDR1 and CDR2: LGHDT and YNNKEL (reference sequence). The CDR3 is CASSQGTGHQETQYF. DNA of the CDR3: TGTGCCAGCAGCCAAGGAACAGGTCACCAAGAGACCCAGTACTTC.

This sequence joins TRBV5-1 and TRBJ2-1, with 10 bases matching TRBD2. Germline loops: CDR1 SGHRS, CDR2 YFSETQ. This CDR3 is built from 15 residues. The trim removed 5 bases at V and 7 bases at J, leaving 9 bases unmatched. The CDR3 protein is CASRPGQREGNEQFF. Written as DNA, the CDR3 is TGCGCCAGCAGACCAGGACAGCGGGAGGGAAATGAGCAGTTCTTC.

The rearrangement links TRBV18 to TRBJ1-6; a possible D gene is TRBD1 (6 bases). The CDR3 is 14 residues long. With 4 bases removed from V and 5 bases from J, the gap between germline ends came to 9 bases. Germline V CDR1 and CDR2: KGHSH, LQKENI. The CDR3 spells CASSRDNNNSPLHF. CDR3 in DNA: TGTGCCAGCTCACGGGACAACAATAATTCACCCCTCCACTTT.

This rearrangement joins TRBV4-1 to TRBJ2-3, with TRBD2 identical over 10 bases. The CDR3 has 17 amino acids. In germline, CDR1 is MGHRA, CDR2 YSYEKL. After removal of 0 bases from V and 4 bases from J, the junction contained 7 bases not matched to a gene. In DNA form, the CDR3 reads TGCGCCAGCAGCCAAGATGGTCTAGCGGGAGTATCAGATACGCAGTATTTT. This encodes CASSQDGLAGVSDTQYF.

The V call is TRBV7-8, the J call TRBJ1-1, with D possibly matching TRBD1 (5 bases). Germline V lookup: CDR1 SGHVS, CDR2 FQNEAQ. The CDR3 is 13 amino acids. V lost 5 bases, J lost 2 bases, and 9 bases lay in between. CDR3 in DNA: TGTGCCAGCAGCCGAGACAGCAACACTGAAGCTTTCTTT. Amino acids: CASSRDSNTEAFF.

This clone was recorded only once. The chain carries TRBV7-6 and TRBJ2-2; TRBD2 matches 11 bases. There are 15 residues in the CDR3. Germline loops: CDR1 SGHVS, CDR2 FNYEAQ. J gave up 3 bases and V 6 bases, and 3 bases lay outside the gene matches. CDR3 amino acids: CASRILAGDTGELFF. DNA for the CDR3: TGTGCCAGCAGGATACTAGCGGGGGACACCGGGGAGCTGTTTTTT.

This chain uses TRBV19 with TRBJ1-2, with D possibly being TRBD1 (5 bases). Germline values: CDR1 LNHDA, CDR2 SQIVND (reference sequence). There are 12 residues in the CDR3. V was cut by 4 bases and J by 6 bases, with 9 bases left in between. CDR3 nucleotide sequence: TGTGCCAGTAGTAATCAGGGCAATGGCTACACCTTC. This translates into CASSNQGNGYTF. The full variable domain, with the rest looked up from reference TRBV19 and TRBJ1-2, is DGGITQSPKYLFRKEGQNVTLSCEQNLNHDAMYWYRQDPGQGLRLIYYSQIVNDFQKGDIAEGYSVSREKKESFPLTVTSAQKNPTAFYLCASSNQGNGYTFGSGTRLTVV.

This chain uses TRBV6-5 with TRBJ1-2; the D is unclear. There are 15 residues in the CDR3. Deletions cut 7 bases from V and 2 bases from J, with 17 bases between. Looked up from germline, CDR1 is MNHEY and CDR2 is SVGAGI. This chain's CDR3 is CASTMTIGQNYGYTF. As DNA, the CDR3 is TGTGCCAGCACCATGACTATCGGGCAGAACTATGGCTACACCTTC.

The chain recombines TRBV3-1 (or the pseudogene TRBV3-2) with TRBJ2-4; D unresolved. Germline V gene data show CDR1 as LGHDT and CDR2 as YNNKEL (reference sequence). Trimming took 0 bases from V and 8 from J, leaving 14 bases between them. The CDR3 is 15 amino acids. For the CDR3, the DNA is TGTGCCAGCAGCCAAGATTCCGCAGGATGGGACATTCAGTACTTC. Its protein product is CASSQDSAGWDIQYF.

The count of this clone is one. This chain joins TRBV28 and TRBJ1-2; TRBD1 matches 10 bases. Per the germline V gene, CDR1 is MDHEN and CDR2 is SYDVKM. CDR3 length equals 14 residues. Trimming at V came to 5 bases and at J to 4 bases, leaving 4 bases not matched to a gene. The CDR3 nucleotides are TGTGCCAGCAGTCCCGGGACAGGGGTCTATGGCTACACCTTC. This encodes CASSPGTGVYGYTF.

The chain joins TRBV28 to TRBJ2-5, with D unresolved. V was pared by 6 bases and J by 2 bases, with 10 bases between. The CDR3 is 13 residues long. Germline CDR1 is MDHEN and CDR2 is SYDVKM. The CDR3 region has the DNA TGTGCCAGCAGGCCATCGGTTCAAGAGACCCAGTACTTC. Translation gives CASRPSVQETQYF. The full variable domain, completed using reference TRBV28 and TRBJ2-5, is DVKVTQSSRYLVKRTGEKVFLECVQDMDHENMFWYRQDPGLGLRLIYFSYDVKMKEKGDIPEGYSVSREKKERFSLILESASTNQTSMYLCASRPSVQETQYFGPGTRLLVL.

The DNA of the CDR3 is TGTGCCAGCAGCCACGGACAGATGAGATTCCAAGAGACCCAGTACTTC. Its protein product is CASSHGQMRFQETQYF. The chain has TRBV5-8 and TRBJ2-5; D is perhaps TRBD1 (6 bases). CDR1 and CDR2 (germline): SGHTS, YDEGEE. V was clipped by 4 bases and J by 1 base, with 17 bases between them. The CDR3 covers 16 residues.

This chain connects TRBV7-9 to TRBJ2-7, with D possibly being TRBD1 (6 bases). V was trimmed by 5 bases and J by 3 bases, leaving 11 bases between them. Per germline, CDR1 SEHNR and CDR2 FQNEAQ (reference sequence). The CDR3 sequence is 13 residues long. CDR3 in DNA: TGTGCCAGCAGCGGGGGCTCCCACTACGAGCAGTACTTC. Translating gives CASSGGSHYEQYF.

The chain recombines TRBV29-1 with TRBJ1-1, with D possibly TRBD1 on 5 matching bases. The CDR3 runs to 13 residues. The germline CDR1 and CDR2 sequences are SQVTM and ANQGSEA. The germline V and J ends were trimmed by 1 base and 5 bases, with 11 bases remaining between them. The CDR3 bases are TGCAGCGTTGAAGGTGGGGGGGGGACTGAAGCTTTCTTT. Translating it yields CSVEGGGGTEAFF.

V gene TRBV13 combines with J gene TRBJ2-3, with D possibly TRBD2 on 5 matching bases. The CDR3 runs to 14 residues. Trimming took off 8 bases at V and 1 base at J, with 13 bases between the two ends. From germline, CDR1 is PRHDT and CDR2 FYEKMQ (reference sequence). CDR3 sequence: CASLLRGGTDTQYF. In DNA, the CDR3 is TGTGCCAGCCTACTTCGGGGAGGCACAGATACGCAGTATTTT.

Only one count was recorded for this clone. The CDR3 sequence: CASSLAGTTNYEQYF. CDR3 nucleotide sequence: TGTGCCAGCAGTCTTGCGGGGACTACCAACTACGAGCAGTACTTC. The rearrangement joins TRBV27 to TRBJ2-7; 7 nucleotides match TRBD2. The CDR3 loop spans 15 amino acids. Germline CDR1 reads MNHEY; CDR2 reads SMNVEV (reference sequence). The V gene end was trimmed by 5 bases and the J gene end by 3 bases; junction bases not matched to a gene: 10.

Remarks on this clone: Other nucleotide sequences from this sample produce the same CDR3. V gene TRBV6-1 combines with J gene TRBJ1-5; no clear D gene. The V and J ends lost 2 bases and 4 bases respectively, with 3 bases between them. Germline loops: CDR1 MNHNS, CDR2 SASEGT. The CDR3 totals 12 residues. CDR3 coding DNA: TGTGCCAGCAGTGAATATAATCAGCCCCAGCATTTT. It encodes CASSEYNQPQHF.

This rearrangement joins TRBV5-4 to TRBJ2-1, with TRBD2 matching 11 bases. Germline V gene data show CDR1 as SGHNT and CDR2 as YYREEE (reference sequence). This CDR3 has 15 amino acids. V dropped 2 bases and J dropped 5; count of bases not matched to a gene: 3. CDR3 nucleotide sequence: TGTGCCAGCAGCTTTAGCGGGAGGGCCGACAATGAGCAGTTCTTC. Amino acids: CASSFSGRADNEQFF.

The chain joins TRBV18 to TRBJ2-5; D is unresolved. The germline CDR1 and CDR2 sequences are KGHSH and LQKENI. Trimming cost V 5 bases and J 0 bases, with 13 bases left between them. CDR3 length: 15 residues. In DNA form, the CDR3 reads TGTGCCAGCTCATCGACTGGAAGGTACCAAGAGACCCAGTACTTC. Protein: CASSSTGRYQETQYF.

The rearrangement links TRBV19 to TRBJ1-2; tentative D call: TRBD1 (5 bases). V was clipped by 0 bases and J by 2 bases, with 10 bases between them. Germline lookup yields CDR1 LNHDA and CDR2 SQIVND (reference sequence). There are 15 residues in the CDR3. The chain's CDR3 is CASSIDQGANYGYTF. The CDR3 DNA is TGTGCCAGTAGTATAGACCAGGGCGCGAACTATGGCTACACCTTC.

The gene calls are TRBV14 and TRBJ1-1; no clear D gene. CDR1 and CDR2 from the germline V gene are SGHDN and FVKESK. The V and J ends lost 1 base and 11 bases respectively, with 14 bases between them. This CDR3 is built from 13 residues. The CDR3 DNA sequence: TGTGCCAGCAGCCAAGCGGCAGGACTATGGGCTTTCTTT. This sequence encodes CASSQAAGLWAFF.

The chain couples TRBV6-5 to TRBJ2-1; 14 bases align to TRBD2. Germline V gives CDR1 MNHEY, CDR2 SVGAGI. V was pared by 6 bases and J by 8 bases, with 6 bases of the junction left unmatched. The CDR3 covers 15 residues. CDR3 coding DNA: TGTGCCAGCAGACTCGGGACTAGCGGGAGTGATGAGCAGTTCTTC. Translating it yields CASRLGTSGSDEQFF.

V usage is TRBV7-9 and J usage is TRBJ2-1; 7 bases are a match to TRBD1. The CDR3 runs to 16 residues. Germline lookup yields CDR1 SEHNR and CDR2 FQNEAQ (reference sequence). V trimming: 5 bases; J trimming: 6 bases; junction bases outside the gene matches: 13. Here the CDR3 DNA reads TGTGCCAGCAGCCCGCCCTGGCAGGGGGTAGGCAATGAGCAGTTCTTC. It specifies CASSPPWQGVGNEQFF.

The V and J genes are TRBV30 and TRBJ2-3, with 7 positions matching TRBD2. Germline-derived CDR1 and CDR2 are GTSNPN and SVGIG (reference sequence). The CDR3 is 14 amino acids. Germline trimming cut 4 bases from V and 0 bases from J; bases unmatched to any gene: 4. The CDR3 here is CAWMAGVSTDTQYF. For the CDR3, the DNA is TGTGCCTGGATGGCGGGGGTGAGCACAGATACGCAGTATTTT.

The chain links TRBV2 to TRBJ2-5; tentatively, D is TRBD2 (5 bases). The V and J ends lost 9 bases and 2 bases respectively, with 13 bases between them. The CDR3 extends over 13 amino acids. The germline gives CDR1 SNHLY, CDR2 FYNNEI. CDR3 residues: CASRKGVQETQYF. For the CDR3, the DNA is TGTGCCAGTAGGAAGGGAGTACAAGAGACCCAGTACTTC.